This TCR beta chain derives from a study of naive and memory T cell subsets (TCRdb year 2017). Describing the broader study: The study applied an open-source, UMI-based TCR alpha and beta sequencing pipeline to sorted naive and memory peripheral blood T cell subsets. IgG serology results and the functional CMV T cell responses were in complete agreement. RNA was DNase-treated and reverse transcribed with TCR constant-region primers, mostly using SuperScript III. Broad study findings and their caveats: After error correction, only a single occurrence was seen for over 95% of naive TCR sequences, so much steeper abundance distributions were produced than in memory subsets. The repertoire findings for the naive and memory subsets could not be validated, as no ground truth was available. RNA-based TCR counts may be influenced by expression changes linked to T cell activation and differentiation. In both CD4 and CD8 cells, the Gini index increased while Shannon and inverse Simpson diversity decreased from naive through CM, EM and EMRA. A few larger clonotypes were present in naive repertoires, especially CD8 naive repertoires, and these clonotypes were possibly memory cells re-expressing CD45RA. The abundance of TCRs followed a power law with an exponent that differed between naive and memory subsets yet stayed consistent across the three individuals. Single alpha or beta chain sequences, rather than paired alpha/beta receptors, were used to define clonotypes.

As encoded in the germline V gene (reference sequence), CDR1 is DFQATT while CDR2 is SNEGSKA. Including the terminal cysteine and phenylalanine, the CDR3 comprises 14 residues. The DNA shown is the 42-base CDR3, in frame from base 1. Germline trimming: 3 bases from V, 8 bases from J; junction bases outside gene matches: 10. The library relied on UMI-ligation and nested PCR. An equimolar mix of two oligonucleotides covering both TRBC1 and TRBC2 was used as the beta constant-region primer. The ligated cDNA went through four rounds of PCR with nested alpha and beta constant-region primers together with the SP2 primer. A single-stranded oligonucleotide bearing the SP2 primer plus a 12-nucleotide UMI was ligated onto the 3' end of the cDNA by T4 RNA ligase 1. Incubation of the ligation reaction was carried out at 16 degrees C for roughly 19-24 hours. PCR2 was typically performed as a SYBR Green qPCR and was stopped at a predetermined threshold so that over-amplification was prevented. Apart from the first purification, every purification step used Agencourt AMPure XP magnetic beads. Library amounts were measured by Qubit and library quality was assessed on a TapeStation, where the main peak was expected at around 650 bp. Pooled libraries were sequenced on an Illumina MiSeq with v2 2x251 paired-end kits, typically giving roughly 0.9-2.1 million reads per sample. Each sample's library went into the pool at roughly 4 nM, and about 5-7.5% PhiX was added to help with cluster recognition. From the authors' description of their analysis: Using tag matching that tolerated one base-pair mismatch, Decombinator assigned V and J genes to FASTQ reads that had been processed by Demultiplexor. UMIs were used by Collapsinator to correct both sequencing errors and frequency errors arising from PCR heterogeneity. TCRs were translated and CDR3s were extracted from the conserved cysteine to the FGXG phenylalanine by CDR3Translator, with non-productive sequences being flagged. Repertoires were subsampled to equal numbers of UMI-defined TCRs before Gini, Shannon entropy and inverse Simpson indices were calculated. Power-law fits to clonotype abundance distributions were performed by maximum likelihood within the linear range. Similar UMI counts, unique TCR numbers and clonal distributions were obtained with the pipeline and with MIGEC on one naive CD8 sample. In one analysis, naive TCRs also found in any memory subset of the same donor were removed from the naive repertoire. The repertoires were searched for about 7,300 CMV-associated CDR3 sequences that had been compiled from VDJdb and a published dataset. Through fastp at Q25 and MiXCR, TCRdb rebuilt clones from the public reads, retaining in-frame beta chains. Every CDR3 protein is listed once, alongside the most common genes and DNA of its rows. The V and J calls follow TCRdb's processing rather than the paper's. The sample includes more than 95,000 distinct CDR3 sequences, with around 15% observed a single time. The leading ten clones occupy approximately 2.6% of the sample.

In regard to this clonotype: There is no known antigen for this receptor. Nothing much larger sits one base from this clone, and base qualities are not available.

TCR alpha and beta chain libraries were amplified separately from the second PCR step onward. Donor CMV status was determined by IFNgamma production from CD4+ T cells after overnight stimulation of fresh PBMCs with CMV viral lysate. Using Miltenyi beads, CD4 T cells were first positively selected, and CD8 T cells were then positively selected from the CD4-negative fraction. Cells stained for CD3, CD4, CD8, CD45RA, CD27 and a live/dead dye were sorted on a BD Aria II into four subsets by CD45RA and CD27. A few healthy volunteers provided blood, and each donor's sample was split into CD4 and CD8 T cells and then further divided into four differentiation subsets. Roughly 0.11 L of peripheral blood was drawn per donor, and PBMC were isolated by Ficoll-Paque PLUS density-gradient centrifugation. Sorted cells were lysed in RLT buffer, and RNA was extracted with a Qiagen RNeasy kit and stored at -80°C.

The sequencing input was naive CD8+ T cells from blood. This specimen's cell subset or site label, interpreted: naive T cells, CD45RA high CD27+. The sequence links TRBV20-1 to TRBJ2-1, with 7 central nucleotides matching TRBD2. The sequence came from a human donor in good health. The nucleotide sequence is given as TGCAGTGCTAGCTTAGCGGGTGGCATCGATGAGCAGTTCTTC. This codes for CSASLAGGIDEQFF.